This TCR beta chain was identified during a study of blood T cell repertoires in COVID-19 (dated by TCRdb to the early 2020s). Turning to the overall study: Collaborator samples came from the United States, Italy and Spain and covered acute and convalescent phases of COVID-19. The prospective study material was composed of cDNA or gDNA derived from T cells, B-cell-depleted T cells, or PBMCs. Deeply sampled blood TCRbeta repertoires from subjects exposed to, actively infected with, or recovered from COVID-19 were included in the dataset. The repertoires were released in a freely available public database intended as a resource for research on the immune response to SARS-CoV-2. The samples were drawn from the first 160 participants of the ongoing ImmuneRACE study and from 1,254 subjects provided by 6 global collaborators. Nearly every sample came with metadata listing a de-identified subject ID, COVID-19 status, age in years and sex. HLA class I and class II types, where available, came from metadata supplied by the sample provider rather than from assay-based typing. The investigation overall reported the following: How much clinical and demographic metadata was included differed by source and by participant, and the metadata was provided uncurated.

The collaborating institutions used their own protocols to collect whole blood in K2EDTA tubes. For TCRbeta analysis, collaborator samples were shipped as frozen whole blood, as isolated PBMCs, or as DNA extracted from either sample type. On this clone: Its antigen target is currently unknown. Base qualities are not provided; no much larger clone lies one nucleotide away.

TCRbeta CDR3 regions were amplified from genomic DNA using the immunoSEQ Assay, a bias-controlled multiplex PCR. Per the authors' processing: Within the assay, amplification of reference gene primers was used to estimate how many nucleated cells each sample contained. To quantify the absolute abundance of each unique TCRbeta CDR3 rearrangement, sequence reads were collapsed and filtered. For each sample, productive Simpson clonality was calculated by taking the square root of Simpson's diversity index across productive rearrangements. In TCRdb, the immuneACCESS table is reduced to in-frame sequences with V and J assigned. These tables do not hold every clone; where another copy was compared, an unresolved V gene accounts for under half, and the others remain unexplained. D and trimming were read from the DNA, whereas the V and J calls and clone size are those reported in that table. This sample holds under 95,000 clones; roughly four fifths were observed only once. Approximately 1.2% of the sample is in the top ten clones.

CDR1 and CDR2 are read off the germline V gene (reference sequence) as MNHEY and SMNVEV. Including cysteine and phenylalanine, the CDR3 has 14 amino acids. Only the CDR3 region is kept as DNA, spanning 42 bases read in frame from base 1. The germline V end is reduced by 5 bases and the J end by 3 bases; junction bases left unmatched: 6. The sequence derives from a woman over 75 with acute or convalescent COVID-19. The sample taken for sequencing was peripheral blood. The sequence links TRBV27 to TRBJ1-1, and 7 junctional nucleotides match TRBD1. The DNA sequence is as follows: TGTGCCAGCAGTCCCTCAGGGGGTCACACTGAAGCTTTCTTT. It is translated as CASSPSGGHTEAFF.